This T cell receptor (beta chain) was found in a study of blood T cells in healthy people across ages (dated by TCRdb to 2015 to 2017). Some background on the complete study: In model experiments, template switching captured roughly one uniquely barcoded TCR beta cDNA molecule for every two T cells. Using the same blood draw, the study looked at two additional independent replicas of 1 million unique cDNA reads for two donors, one aged 18 to 30 and the other aged 80 or older. Age-related changes in TCR beta repertoire diversity were measured in the study by deep sequencing normalized with unique cDNA molecular identifiers. The donors were split into four age groups: young (average roughly 15 years), middle-aged (about 40), aged (about 56) and long-lived (roughly 80). To avoid experimental bias, donors of different ages were distributed randomly across sequencing lanes.

Results and caveats for the whole study, not just this receptor: Observed TCR beta diversity per million T cells fell roughly linearly with age, and a significant reduction was already apparent by age roughly 40. Estimates of total diversity from one million sequenced T cells were regarded as lower bounds and underestimates. Compared with the aged group, the long-lived group had more naive CD4+ T cells, fewer expanded clones and increased TCR diversity, suggesting age selection. Because the CMV infection status of the donors was unknown, age-related changes in expanded clonotypes may potentially have been confounded. Observed TCR beta diversity correlated strongly with the percentage of naive T cells measured by flow cytometry. Bulk unsorted PBMC profiling prevented conclusive comparison of naive and antigen-experienced compartments.

The method behind the library was 5' RACE. TCRdb lists the instrument as Illumina HiSeq 2500. A second PCR of roughly 7 to 11 cycles was performed with a sample-barcoded 5' primer and a J-beta primer mix. A unique molecular identifier was introduced onto each TCR beta cDNA molecule by a template-switch 5' adaptor carrying 12 random nucleotides. Each sample yielded at least 3 million CDR3-containing paired-end reads. All of the RNA was converted into first-strand cDNA using the Mint cDNA synthesis kit, with a TRBC-specific oligonucleotide serving as the primer. After uracil-DNA glycosylase treatment, a first 18-cycle PCR used universal primers M1SS and BC2_uni_R on all cDNA. The authors' analysis ran thus. For normalization, 1 million high-quality reads, each with a distinct molecular identifier, were randomly selected from each sample. Instead of being binned into consensus sequences, reads that shared molecular identifiers were thrown out. CDR3 identification, clonotype clustering and error correction used MiTCR with a Q25 quality threshold and the strictest error-elimination algorithm. A nonparametric unseen species model with Euler transformation was used to estimate a lower bound on total TCR beta diversity. TCRdb cleaned the public reads at Q25 with fastp, built clones with MiXCR and kept in-frame beta chains. Records with the same CDR3 protein are collapsed into one entry carrying the most frequent genes and DNA. These V and J calls derive from TCRdb rather than the authors' analysis. The table for this sample lists 700,000 or so distinct CDR3 sequences; over 20% of them were counted only once. Around a fifth of the sample is held by the ten biggest clonotypes.

Systemically healthy Caucasian individuals from Russia, approximately 39 in total and aged about 6 to 90 years, were included as donors. Ten milliliters of peripheral blood were drawn from each donor into EDTA-treated Vacutainer tubes. Ficoll-Paque density-gradient centrifugation was used to isolate PBMCs, with at least 7 million obtained per sample. Trizol reagent was used to extract total RNA from the PBMCs, yielding at least 6 micrograms per sample. Naive CD45RAhigh/CD27high T cell percentages were measured by flow cytometry on a PBMC aliquot from every donor. About this clonotype itself: The target of this receptor is not known. Base qualities are not at hand, and no much larger clone is one base apart.

Inclusive of the bounding cysteine and phenylalanine, the CDR3 is 13 residues long. Here the CDR3 DNA is all that survives: 39 bases in frame from base 1. The germline V gene gives CDR1 as MNHNS and CDR2 as SASEGT. V and J are truncated by 6 bases and 1 base respectively, leaving an intervening sequence of 9 bases. The rearranged segments are TRBV6-1 and TRBJ2-5; perhaps TRBD1 is the D gene, with 6 bases matching. This sequence was found in a man between 70 and 80 years old in good health. The sample taken for sequencing was blood. In nucleotides, the sequence is TGTGCCAGCAGGGGGACAATCCAAGAGACCCAGTACTTC. It is translated as CASRGTIQETQYF.